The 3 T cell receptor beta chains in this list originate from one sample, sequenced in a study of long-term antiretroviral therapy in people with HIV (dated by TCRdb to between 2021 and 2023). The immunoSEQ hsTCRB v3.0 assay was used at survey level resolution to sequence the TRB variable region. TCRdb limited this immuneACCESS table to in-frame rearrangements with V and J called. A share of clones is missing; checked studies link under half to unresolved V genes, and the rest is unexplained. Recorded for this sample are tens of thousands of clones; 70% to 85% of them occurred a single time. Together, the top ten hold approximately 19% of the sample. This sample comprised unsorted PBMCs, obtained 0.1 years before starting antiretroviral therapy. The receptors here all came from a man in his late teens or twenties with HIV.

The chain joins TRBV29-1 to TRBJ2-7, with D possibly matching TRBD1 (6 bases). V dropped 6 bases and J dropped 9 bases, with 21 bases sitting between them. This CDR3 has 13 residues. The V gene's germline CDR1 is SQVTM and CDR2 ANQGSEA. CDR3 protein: CSVLRDTPGWQYF. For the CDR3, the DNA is TGCAGCGTCCTCCGGGACACTCCTGGATGGCAGTACTTC.

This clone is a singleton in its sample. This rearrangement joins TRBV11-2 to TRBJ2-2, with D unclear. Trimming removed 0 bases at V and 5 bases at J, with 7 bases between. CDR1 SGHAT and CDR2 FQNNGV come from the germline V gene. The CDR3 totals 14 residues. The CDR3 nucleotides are TGTGCCAGCAGCTTAGATAGGCTTACCGGGGAGCTGTTTTTT. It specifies CASSLDRLTGELFF. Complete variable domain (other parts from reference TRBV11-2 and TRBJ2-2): EAGVAQSPRYKIIEKRQSVAFWCNPISGHATLYWYQQILGQGPKLLIQFQNNGVVDDSQLPKDRFSAERLKGVDSTLKIQPAKLEDSAVYLCASSLDRLTGELFFGEGSRLTVL.

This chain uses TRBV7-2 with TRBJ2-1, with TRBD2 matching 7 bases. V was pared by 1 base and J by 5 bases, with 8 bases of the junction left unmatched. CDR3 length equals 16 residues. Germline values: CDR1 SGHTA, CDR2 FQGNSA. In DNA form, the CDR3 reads TGTGCCAGCAGCTTAGAATCGGGGGGTTATAACAATGAGCAGTTCTTC. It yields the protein CASSLESGGYNNEQFF.